Ten or more counts support the clone carrying this TCR beta chain. Its specificity is unknown. CDR3 length: 12 amino acids. In germline, CDR1 is SEHNR, CDR2 FQNEAQ (reference sequence). V lost 4 bases and J 6 bases, leaving 10 bases between the germline ends. TCRdb analysed the reads with MiXCR anew, one entry per CDR3 protein. The sample lists hundreds of thousands of distinct CDR3 sequences; 20% to 25% were seen once. The sample comes from a study of T cell repertoires in cytomegalovirus infection. About the research overall: TCR beta signatures that were public indicated CMV infection and matching HLA type.

Study conclusions and caveats: Using cumulative public TCR beta family frequency, the authors identified those who carried CMV together with the relevant HLA. Across the ex vivo response, the dominant clonotypes were HLA-C-restricted CMV-specific TCR beta clonotypes.

The material sequenced was CD8+ T cells from PBMCs. J is TRBJ2-7 and V is TRBV7-9; D gene unclear. The receptor was derived from a human donor in good health (CMV status not recorded). Some clones in this sample may be carry-over from other donors' samples. The CDR3 here is CASSSALREQYF. CDR3 coding DNA: TGTGCCAGCAGCTCTGCTCTTCGCGAGCAGTACTTC.